The clone carrying this T cell receptor beta chain was found a few times. Both iRepertoire HTBI primers and Arm-PCR of CDR3 regions were used to build the TCR beta libraries. From the multiplex PCR reads, TCRdb called clonotypes with MiXCR, one entry per CDR3 protein. The sample carries around 430,000 distinct CDR3 sequences, about 22% recorded once. This sample stems from a study of regulatory T cells in long-lasting Graves disease. Time point described: persistent/refractory GD, antithyroid drugs over 5 years with positive TRAb. Researchers made the TCR library from RNA that was extracted from PBMCs. Per the germline V gene, CDR1 is SGHTA and CDR2 is FQGNSA. V trimming: 3 bases; J trimming: 3 bases; junction bases outside the gene matches: 2. The CDR3 spans 16 residues.

The receptor comes from a female donor with Graves disease. Here the sequenced sample was peripheral blood mononuclear cells (PBMCs), taken when the disease was refractory, from a patient treated with antithyroid drugs. The genes are TRBV7-2 and TRBJ2-2; 12 nucleotides align to TRBD2. CDR3 loop: CASSLPSGRDTGELFF. CDR3 sequence (DNA): TGTGCCAGCAGCTTGCCTAGCGGGAGGGACACCGGGGAGCTGTTTTTT.